The clone carrying this TCR beta chain counts as large. Its antigen is unidentified. Libraries were prepared by immunoSEQ multiplex PCR; TCRdb keeps only in-frame clonotypes and omits some of them. The sample lists roughly 2,500 clones; around 70% were seen once. The data were obtained in a study of T cell therapy after organ transplantation. Study observations and caveats: Low CD8+ T cell yield possibly reduced coverage, hiding nonresponder expansions. In nonresponders, large pretherapy expansions changed minimally after therapy.

The specimen was CD8+ T cells from blood, collected before autologous CMV-specific T cell therapy. The origin of this receptor is a human patient who had received a solid organ transplant and had CMV disease.

This CDR3 is CASSQETSGRANNEQFF. The CDR3, as DNA: TGCGCCAGCAGCCAAGAGACTAGCGGGAGGGCCAACAATGAGCAGTTCTTC. The genes are TRBV4-3 and TRBJ2-1, with TRBD2 matching 14 bases. From germline, CDR1 is LGHNA and CDR2 YSLEER. Losses at the gene ends were 0 bases for V and 5 bases for J; bases not matched to a gene: 3. There are 17 residues in the CDR3.